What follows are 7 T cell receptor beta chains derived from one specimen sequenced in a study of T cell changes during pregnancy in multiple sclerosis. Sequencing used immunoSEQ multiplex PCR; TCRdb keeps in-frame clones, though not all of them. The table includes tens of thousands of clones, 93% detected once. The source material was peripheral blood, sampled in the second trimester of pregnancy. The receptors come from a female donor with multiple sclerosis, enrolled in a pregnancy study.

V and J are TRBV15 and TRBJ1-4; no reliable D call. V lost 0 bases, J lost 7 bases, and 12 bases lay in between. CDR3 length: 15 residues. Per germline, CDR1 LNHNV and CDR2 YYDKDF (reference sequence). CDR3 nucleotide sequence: TGTGCCACCAGCAGAGAATCCGGGATAAGTGAAAAACTGTTTTTT. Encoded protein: CATSRESGISEKLFF.

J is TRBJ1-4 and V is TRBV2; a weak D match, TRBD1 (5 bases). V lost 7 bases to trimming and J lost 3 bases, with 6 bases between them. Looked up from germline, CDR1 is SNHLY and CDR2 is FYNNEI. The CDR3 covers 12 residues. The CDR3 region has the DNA TGTGCCAGCAAGGGGCCTAATGAAAAACTGTTTTTT. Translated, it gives CASKGPNEKLFF.

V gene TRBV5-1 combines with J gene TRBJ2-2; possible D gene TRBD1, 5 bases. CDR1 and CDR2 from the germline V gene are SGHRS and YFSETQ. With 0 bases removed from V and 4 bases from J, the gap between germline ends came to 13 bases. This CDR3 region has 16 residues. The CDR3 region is CASSLEGLGFTGELFF. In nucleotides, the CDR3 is TGCGCCAGCAGCTTGGAGGGGCTCGGGTTCACCGGGGAGCTGTTTTTT.

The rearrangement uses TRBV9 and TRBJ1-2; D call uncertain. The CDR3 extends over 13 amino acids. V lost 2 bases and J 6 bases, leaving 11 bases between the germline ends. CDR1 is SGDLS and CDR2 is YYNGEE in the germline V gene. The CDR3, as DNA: TGTGCCAGCAGCGTTGCGGGTCGGAATGGCTACACCTTC. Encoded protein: CASSVAGRNGYTF.

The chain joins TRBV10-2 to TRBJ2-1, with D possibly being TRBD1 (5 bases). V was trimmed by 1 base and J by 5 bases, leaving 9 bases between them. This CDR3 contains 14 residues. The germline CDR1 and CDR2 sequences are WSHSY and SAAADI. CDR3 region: CASSEWGANNEQFF. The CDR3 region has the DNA TGCGCCAGCAGTGAGTGGGGCGCAAACAATGAGCAGTTCTTC.

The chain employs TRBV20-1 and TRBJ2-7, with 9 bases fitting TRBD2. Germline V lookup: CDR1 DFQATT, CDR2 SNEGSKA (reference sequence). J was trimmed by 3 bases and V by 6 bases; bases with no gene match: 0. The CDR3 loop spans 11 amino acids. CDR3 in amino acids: CSATSGYEQYF. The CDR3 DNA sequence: TGCAGTGCGACTAGCGGCTACGAGCAGTACTTC.

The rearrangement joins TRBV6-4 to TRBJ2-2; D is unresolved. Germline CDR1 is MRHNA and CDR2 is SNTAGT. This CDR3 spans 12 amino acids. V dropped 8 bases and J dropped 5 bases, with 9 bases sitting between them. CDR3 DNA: TGTGCCAGCCTGGCCTCGACCGGGGAGCTGTTTTTT. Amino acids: CASLASTGELFF.